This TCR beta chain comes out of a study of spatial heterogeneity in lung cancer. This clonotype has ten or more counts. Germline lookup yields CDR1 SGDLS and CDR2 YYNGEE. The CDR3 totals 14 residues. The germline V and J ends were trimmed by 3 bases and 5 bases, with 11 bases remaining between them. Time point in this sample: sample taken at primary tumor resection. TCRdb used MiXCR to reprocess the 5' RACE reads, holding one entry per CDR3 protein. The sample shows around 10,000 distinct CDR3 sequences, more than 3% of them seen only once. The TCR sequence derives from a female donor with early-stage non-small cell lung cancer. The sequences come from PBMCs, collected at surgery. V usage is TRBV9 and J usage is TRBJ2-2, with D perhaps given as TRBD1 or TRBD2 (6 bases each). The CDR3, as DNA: TGTGCCAGCAGCGGGGGGGCCTGGACCGGGGAGCTGTTTTTT. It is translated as CASSGGAWTGELFF. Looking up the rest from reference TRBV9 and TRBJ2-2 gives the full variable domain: DSGVTQTPKHLITATGQRVTLRCSPRSGDLSVYWYQQSLDQGLQFLIQYYNGEERAKGNILERFSAQQFPDLHSELNLSSLELGDSALYFCASSGGAWTGELFFGEGSRLTVL.